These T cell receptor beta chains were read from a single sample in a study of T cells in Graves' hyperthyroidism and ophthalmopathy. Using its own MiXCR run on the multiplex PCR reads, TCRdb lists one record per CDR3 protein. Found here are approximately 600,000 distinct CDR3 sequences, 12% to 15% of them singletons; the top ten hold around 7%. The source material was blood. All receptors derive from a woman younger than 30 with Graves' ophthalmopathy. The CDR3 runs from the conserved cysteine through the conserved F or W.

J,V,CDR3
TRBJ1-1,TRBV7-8,CASSLEGASTEAFF
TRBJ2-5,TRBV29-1,CSVGTSGSPYF
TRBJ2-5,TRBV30,CAWSVGSSGGGETQYF
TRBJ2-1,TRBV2,CASAPYNEQFF
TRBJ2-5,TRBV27,CASSLWSPLLGGSAETQYF
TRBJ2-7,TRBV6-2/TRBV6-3,CASSARGRQGGFFLTEQYF
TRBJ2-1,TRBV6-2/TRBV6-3,CASSWTGNNEQFF
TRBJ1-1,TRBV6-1,CASREDSSEAFF
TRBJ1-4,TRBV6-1,CASKEGRGGEKLFF
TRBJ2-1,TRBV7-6,CASSFGGSPLINEQFF
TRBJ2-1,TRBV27,CASNLAGGHNEQFF
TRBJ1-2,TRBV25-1,CASSMGTGRQYGYTF
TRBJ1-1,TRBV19,CASSPDRFMNTEAFF
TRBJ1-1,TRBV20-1,CSARDMDRNTEAFF
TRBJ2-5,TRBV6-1,CASSDRGRGETQYF
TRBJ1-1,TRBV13,CASTAGARGAFF
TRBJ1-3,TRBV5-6,CASSLGGSVNTIYF
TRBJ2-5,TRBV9,CASRGHRVRETQYF
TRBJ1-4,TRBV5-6,CASSLCLGRTICEKLFF
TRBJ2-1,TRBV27,CASSLGEVYYNEQFF
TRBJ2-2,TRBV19,CASSYYPRELFF